The source of this TCR beta chain is a study of CD8+CD57+ T cells in acquired aplastic anemia. Study as a whole: Sorted CD4+ plus CD8+ cells gave DNA averaging 3.2 ug.

Previously, flow cytometry had revealed CD8+CD57+ cell expansion in the patients chosen for sequencing. The enrolled patients all had severe acquired aplastic anemia. The blood sampling took place in patients who had so far received no therapy. Study conclusions and caveats: A set of around 30 CD8+ CDR3 sequences was shared between patients and controls, and these sequences appeared highly expressed in patients.

The CDR3 spans 15 residues. CDR1 and CDR2 (germline): SQVTM, ANQGSEA. With 7 bases removed from V and 3 bases from J, the gap between germline ends came to 18 bases. Note on this clonotype: Its target is not known.

Profiling of TCR beta VDJ combinations and CDR3 sequences used genomic DNA as template. MiXCR, applied by TCRdb to the reads, yields one record per CDR3 protein. The profile covers some 98,000 distinct CDR3 sequences, with 55% to 70% appearing a single time and more than 55% taken by the ten largest. The gene calls are TRBV29-1 and TRBJ1-4, with TRBD1 as a possible D gene (6 bases). The sequence came from a human donor with aplastic anemia. The sequenced material came from sorted CD4+, CD8+, or CD8+CD57+ T cells (not recorded which) from PBMCs. CDR3 nucleotide sequence: TGCAGCGAGAGTAGGGGGAAGGGGGCTAATGAAAAACTGTTTTTT. It codes for CSESRGKGANEKLFF.